One sample yielded the 8 T cell receptor beta chains listed below, sequenced in a study of T cells in Graves' hyperthyroidism and ophthalmopathy (dated by TCRdb to between 2017 and 2020). Receptors were amplified or captured by multiplex PCR. The run used an Illumina HiSeq 2000. The TCR beta CDR3 regions were amplified from RNA transcripts. For the first round of RT-PCR on the TCR CDR3, the HTBI primer set was used together with the Qiagen OneStep RT-PCR kit. Clones were called with MiXCR by TCRdb after fastp trimmed the public reads at Q25, and only in-frame beta chains were retained. When rows share a CDR3 protein, they turn into one entry using the most common DNA and genes. Counted in this sample were about 620,000 distinct CDR3 sequences; roughly 15% of them appeared once. The ten largest clones take up around 4% of the sample. Sequencing was carried out using blood. Receptor source: a woman in her 30s with Graves' hyperthyroidism.

A few counts support this clonotype. The genes are TRBV5-8 and TRBJ2-3, with TRBD2 matching 10 bases. This CDR3 is built from 16 residues. Germline V gives CDR1 SGHTS, CDR2 YDEGEE. The V gene end was trimmed by 4 bases and the J gene end by 5 bases; junction bases not matched to a gene: 10. The CDR3, as DNA: TGTGCCAGCAGCCCACTAGCGGGGCGGGTCGGAGATACGCAGTATTTT. Its protein is CASSPLAGRVGDTQYF.

This chain uses TRBV7-2 with TRBJ1-1; 11 nucleotides agree with TRBD1. V trimming: 4 bases; J trimming: 4 bases; junction bases outside the gene matches: 11. CDR3 length: 17 amino acids. Germline-derived CDR1 and CDR2 are SGHTA and FQGNSA. CDR3 DNA: TGTGCCAGCAGCTCCACCGGGCTGGGACAGGGGGGCACTGAAGCTTTCTTT. Its protein product is CASSSTGLGQGGTEAFF.

The V call is TRBV7-9, the J call TRBJ1-1; D gene unclear. Germline V gene data show CDR1 as SEHNR and CDR2 as FQNEAQ (reference sequence). V lost 5 bases and J 3 bases, leaving 13 bases between the germline ends. The CDR3 spans 14 residues. CDR3 nucleotide sequence: TGTGCCAGCAGCCCCTGGGGAAAGGACACTGAAGCTTTCTTT. It yields the protein CASSPWGKDTEAFF.

V usage is TRBV11-2 and J usage is TRBJ2-4, with 9 bases that match TRBD1. With V trimmed by 6 bases and J by 6 bases, 9 bases remained unmatched. The length of the CDR3 is 15 residues. Germline V CDR1 and CDR2: SGHAT, FQNNGV. The CDR3 protein is CASSLQGAAGNIQYF. The CDR3 coding sequence is TGTGCCAGCAGTTTACAGGGGGCCGCGGGAAACATTCAGTACTTC.

There are many counts of this clonotype. The CDR3 spells CASSLSGTPDYGYTF. DNA of the CDR3: TGTGCCAGCAGTCTATCGGGGACACCAGACTATGGCTACACCTTC. The V gene is TRBV28, the J gene TRBJ1-2, with a tentative D call TRBD1 (6 bases). This CDR3 has 15 residues. Looked up from germline, CDR1 is MDHEN and CDR2 is SYDVKM. The germline V and J ends were trimmed by 5 bases and 3 bases, with 16 bases remaining between them.

This clonotype appeared many times. This rearrangement joins TRBV28 to TRBJ2-5; TRBD2 matches at 14 bases. CDR3 length: 15 residues. Germline CDR1 reads MDHEN; CDR2 reads SYDVKM. Losses at the gene ends were 5 bases for V and 5 bases for J; bases not matched to a gene: 4. CDR3 sequence (DNA): TGTGCCAGCAGTAAGGGACTAGCGGGAGTGGAGACCCAGTACTTC. This encodes CASSKGLAGVETQYF.

This clonotype was detected only a few times. The chain has TRBV9 and TRBJ2-1, with D unresolved. CDR3 length: 15 residues. The V end was cut by 0 bases, the J end by 0 bases, with 7 bases between. CDR1 and CDR2 (germline): SGDLS, YYNGEE. The CDR3 bases are TGTGCCAGCAGCGTAGCGGGTCCCTCCTACAATGAGCAGTTCTTC. Residues: CASSVAGPSYNEQFF.

This clonotype was picked up many times. The rearrangement uses TRBV6-1 and TRBJ1-5; 7 nucleotides line up with TRBD1. The J segment lost 6 bases and the V segment lost 6 bases, leaving 11 bases of the junction unmatched. Germline V gene sequence: CDR1 MNHNS, CDR2 SASEGT. The CDR3 length is 15 residues. The CDR3 coding sequence is TGTGCCAGCAGACCCAGACAGGGCAATCTTCAGCCCCAGCATTTT. Its protein product is CASRPRQGNLQPQHF.